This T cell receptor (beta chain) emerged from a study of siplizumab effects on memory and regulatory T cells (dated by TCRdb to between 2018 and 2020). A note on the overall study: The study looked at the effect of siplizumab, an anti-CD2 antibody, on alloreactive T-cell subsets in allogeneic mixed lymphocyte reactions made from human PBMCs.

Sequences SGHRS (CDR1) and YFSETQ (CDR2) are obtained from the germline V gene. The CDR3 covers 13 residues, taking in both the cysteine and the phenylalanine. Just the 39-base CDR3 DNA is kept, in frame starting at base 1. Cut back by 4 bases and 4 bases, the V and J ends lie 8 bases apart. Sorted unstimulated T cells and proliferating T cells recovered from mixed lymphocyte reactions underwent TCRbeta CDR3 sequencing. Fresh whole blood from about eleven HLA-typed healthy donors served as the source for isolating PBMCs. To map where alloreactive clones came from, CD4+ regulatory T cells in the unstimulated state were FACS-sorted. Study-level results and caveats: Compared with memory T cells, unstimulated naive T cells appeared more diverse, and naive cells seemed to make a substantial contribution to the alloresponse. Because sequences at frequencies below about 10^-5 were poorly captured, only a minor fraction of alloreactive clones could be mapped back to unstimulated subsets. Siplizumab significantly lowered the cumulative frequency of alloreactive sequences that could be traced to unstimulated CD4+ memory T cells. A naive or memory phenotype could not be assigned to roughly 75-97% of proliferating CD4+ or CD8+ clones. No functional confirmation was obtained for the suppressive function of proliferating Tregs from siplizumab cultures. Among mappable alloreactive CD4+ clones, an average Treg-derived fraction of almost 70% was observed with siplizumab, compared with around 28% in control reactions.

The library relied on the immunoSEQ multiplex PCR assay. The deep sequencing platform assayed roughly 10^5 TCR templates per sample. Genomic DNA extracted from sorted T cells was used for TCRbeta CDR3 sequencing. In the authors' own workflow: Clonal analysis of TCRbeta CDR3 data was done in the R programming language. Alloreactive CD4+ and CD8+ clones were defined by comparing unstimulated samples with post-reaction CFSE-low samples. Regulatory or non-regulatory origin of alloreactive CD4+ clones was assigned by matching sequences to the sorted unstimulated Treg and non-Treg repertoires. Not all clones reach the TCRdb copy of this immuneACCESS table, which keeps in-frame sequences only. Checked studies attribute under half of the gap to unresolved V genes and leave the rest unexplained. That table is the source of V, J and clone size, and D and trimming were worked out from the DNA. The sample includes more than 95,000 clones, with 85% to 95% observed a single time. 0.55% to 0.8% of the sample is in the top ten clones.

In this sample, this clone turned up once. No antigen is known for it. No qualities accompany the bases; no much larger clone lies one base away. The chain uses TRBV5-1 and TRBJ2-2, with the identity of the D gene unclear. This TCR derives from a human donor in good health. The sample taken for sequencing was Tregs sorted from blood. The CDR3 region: CASSGTVTGELFF. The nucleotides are TGCGCCAGCAGCGGCACTGTCACCGGGGAGCTGTTTTTT.